What follows is one TCR beta chain and its context. Its recognized antigen is unknown. Sequencing relied on an Illumina HiSeq 2000. The TCR beta cDNA libraries were made using 5'RACE template switching, a step that added both a universal primer site and unique molecular identifiers. cDNA synthesis was primed from the TCR beta constant segment and was followed by two successive PCR amplification steps. For the original study's pipeline: MIGEC was used to demultiplex reads and group reads by UMI, and MiTCR was used to assemble and quantify clonotypes. To exclude erroneous sequences, only TCR cDNA sequences supported by at least two reads were retained. Downstream repertoire analysis used the tcR package, and clonotypes were matched across fractions by CDR3 nucleotide sequence plus V segment. VDJmatch was used to annotate antigen specificity against VDJdb, with one amino acid substitution in CDR3 permitted. TCRdb reprocessed the reads, so every CDR3 protein sequence counts as one entry and DNA is not shown. The V and J calls were determined by TCRdb, not by the authors. The record for this sample contains over 350,000 distinct CDR3 sequences. The top ten constitute about 10% of the sample.

HCMV serostatus was determined by detecting HCMV-specific IgG in serum with a commercial ELISA kit. Peripheral blood mononuclear cells were isolated from blood by Ficoll density gradient centrifugation. The data were obtained in a study of T cells expressing NK-cell markers (dated by TCRdb to 2020 to 2022). About the investigation overall: Three sorted T-cell subsets (CD3+CD56+NKG2C+, CD3+CD56+NKG2C- and CD3+CD56-NKG2C+) from several donors had their TCR beta-chain repertoires profiled. Among the eight sequenced donors, seven were HCMV-seropositive and one was HCMV-seronegative. Randomly selected healthy volunteers, three men and five women, were used as the eight sequenced donors. The libraries were sequenced on Illumina HiSeq 2000/2500, MiSeq or NextSeq, producing 2 x 150 bp reads. The investigation overall reported the following: In over five donors, the dominant CD3+CD56+NKG2C+ clonotypes were found to rank among the top 10 CD8+ clonotypes and to make up roughly 1.0-7.5% of CD8+ T cells. Those dominant clonotypes were again the most abundant among CD3+CD56-NKG2C+ cells in a handful of donors, at about 28.3-65%. Whether the expanded NKG2C-expressing T cell clones were specific for HCMV antigens remained unclear.

The clonotype originates from a woman between 45 and 60 years old in good health. Donor details come from another sample of the same person, matched by shared clones. Sequencing was done on a sample of blood T cells: a sorted CD56 or NKG2C T cell subset, CD4+ or CD8+ T cells, or bulk PBMC T cells (not recorded which).

This receptor carries the CDR3 CASSDRTNTEAFF. The V and J segments used are TRBV6-1 and TRBJ1-1. From a lookup of the germline V gene, CDR1 and CDR2 are MNHNS and SASEGT. Counted from cysteine to phenylalanine, this CDR3 has 13 amino acids. The protein alone is recorded here.